The 29 T cell receptor beta chains below were found in one sample sequenced in a study of molecular identifiers for immune sequencing clone quantification. Each CDR3 protein is one row after TCRdb ran MiXCR on the PCR reads. The data hold approximately 97,000 distinct CDR3 sequences, with 30% to 45% observed a single time. Sequenced input: naive CD8+ T cells from blood, with Jurkat cell RNA spiked in. Documented subset: FACS-sorted CD8+CD4-CCR7+CD45RA+ naive T cells. All receptors derive from a human donor in good health. Some libraries in this study had Jurkat cell RNA spiked in.

This clonotype was seen only once. Just one base apart from a much larger clone, this may be a read error. J is TRBJ1-1 and V is TRBV5-1; D may be TRBD1 (5 bases). The CDR3 loop spans 13 amino acids. CDR1 SGHRS and CDR2 YFSETQ come from the germline V gene. Trimming shortened V by 7 bases and J by 3 bases, and 13 bases separated the two germline ends. The CDR3 reads CASWDGGDTEAFF. CDR3 sequence (DNA): TGCGCCAGCTGGGATGGGGGGGACACTGAAGCTTTCTTT. The entire variable domain, with the rest obtained from reference TRBV5-1 and TRBJ1-1, is as follows: KAGVTQTPRYLIKTRGQQVTLSCSPISGHRSVSWYQQTPGQGLQFLFEYFSETQRNKGNFPGRFSGRQFSNSRSEMNVSTLELGDSALYLCASWDGGDTEAFFGQGTRLTVV.

This clonotype was seen many times. V and J are TRBV20-1 and TRBJ2-5; unclear D gene. Germline-derived CDR1 and CDR2 are DFQATT and SNEGSKA (reference sequence). Trimming stripped 4 bases from V and 5 bases from J, with 20 bases between. This CDR3 is 15 amino acids long. CDR3 loop: CSATDTYIQGETQYF. DNA of the CDR3: TGCAGTGCTACCGACACGTACATCCAAGGGGAGACCCAGTACTTC.

This chain links TRBV19 with TRBJ2-1; D unclear. Germline V gene lookup returns CDR1 LNHDA and CDR2 SQIVND (reference sequence). This CDR3 is 15 amino acids long. The V gene lost 3 bases and the J gene lost 1 base, with 10 bases spanning the gap. The CDR3 spells CASSISVPSYNEQFF. CDR3 sequence (DNA): TGTGCCAGTAGTATTTCAGTTCCGTCCTACAATGAGCAGTTCTTC.

The chain uses TRBV4-3 and TRBJ2-4; TRBD1 aligns across 7 bases. Looked up from germline, CDR1 is LGHNA and CDR2 is YSLEER. J gave up 7 bases and V 0 bases, and 6 bases lay outside the gene matches. This CDR3 is built from 15 residues. CDR3 in amino acids: CASSQESGGLNIQYF. The DNA of the CDR3 is TGCGCCAGCAGCCAAGAGTCAGGGGGTTTGAACATTCAGTACTTC.

In the case of this clonotype: Since no conserved phenylalanine or tryptophan closes the CDR3, a read error is the likely cause. The DNA is omitted, as the CDR3 cannot be located on it reliably, and the CDR3 follows TCRdb's listing. The chain carries TRBV11-2 and TRBJ2-3; the table's D call TRBD1 went unverified against the DNA. Germline values: CDR1 SGHAT, CDR2 FQNNGV. The CDR3 has 14 residues if both end residues are counted. The chain's CDR3 is CASSFFPGTDTLYI.

As concerns this clonotype: The final CDR3 position lacks the conserved phenylalanine or tryptophan, pointing to a likely read error. The CDR3 bases are TGTGCCAGCAGTTTTTGGGAGGGCTCTGGGGCCAACGTCCTGACTATC. Protein sequence: CASSFWEGSGANVLTI. The rearrangement joins TRBV28 to TRBJ2-6, with 7 bases aligning to TRBD2. CDR1 and CDR2 (germline): MDHEN, SYDVKM. With V trimmed by 3 bases and J by 0 bases, 2 bases remained unmatched. The CDR3 consists of 16 residues.

The V call is TRBV6-1, the J call TRBJ1-3; maybe TRBD1 (6 bases). Germline V CDR1 and CDR2: MNHNS, SASEGT. This CDR3 has 16 amino acids. Trimming left V 7 bases short and J 3 bases short, with 19 bases between. CDR3: CASKVETGNFGNTIYF. CDR3 DNA sequence: TGTGCCAGCAAGGTCGAGACAGGAAACTTTGGAAACACCATATATTTT.

The chain uses TRBV21-1 and TRBJ2-5. TRBV21-1 is a documented pseudogene. There are 15 residues in the CDR3. DNA for the CDR3: TGTGCCAGCAGCAAAGGGGGAAGAGAAGGAGAGACCCAGTACTTC. Protein sequence: CASSKGGREGETQYF.

This chain links TRBV19 with TRBJ1-5; D remains unclear. The germline V and J ends were trimmed by 3 bases and 2 bases, with 2 bases remaining between them. Germline V CDR1 and CDR2: LNHDA, SQIVND (reference sequence). This CDR3 spans 12 amino acids. In DNA form, the CDR3 reads TGTGCCAGTAGTATCCGCAATCAGCCCCAGCATTTT. Translation: CASSIRNQPQHF.

This clonotype appeared a few times. V is TRBV12-3 or TRBV12-4 and J is TRBJ1-2; tentatively, D is TRBD1 (5 bases). This CDR3 region has 13 residues. V dropped 4 bases and J dropped 4 bases, with 10 bases sitting between them. As DNA, the CDR3 is TGTGCCAGCAGTTGGGACGTACCCTATGGCTACACCTTC. It specifies CASSWDVPYGYTF.

The chain carries TRBV7-8 and TRBJ2-4, with D perhaps matching TRBD1 or TRBD2 (5 bases each). The CDR3 has 12 amino acids. Germline V lookup: CDR1 SGHVS, CDR2 FQNEAQ. The ends were cut back, 11 bases at V and 1 base at J, with 9 bases in the middle. The DNA of the CDR3 is TGTGCCCCCGAGGGGGCCAAAAACATTCAGTACTTC. Translating it yields CAPEGAKNIQYF. The full variable domain, with the rest looked up from reference TRBV7-8 and TRBJ2-4, is GAGVSQSPRYKVAKRGQDVALRCDPISGHVSLFWYQQALGQGPEFLTYFQNEAQLDKSGLPSDRFFAERPEGSVSTLKIQRTQQEDSAVYLCAPEGAKNIQYFGAGTRLSVL.

This clonotype was seen a handful of times. The chain couples TRBV7-8 to TRBJ1-5, with D unresolved. The V and J ends lost 5 bases and 1 base respectively, with 6 bases between them. This CDR3 is built from 13 residues. Germline CDR1 and CDR2: SGHVS and FQNEAQ. CDR3 coding DNA: TGTGCCAGCAGCCGTTGGAGCAATCAGCCCCAGCATTTT. The encoded protein is CASSRWSNQPQHF.

This chain connects TRBV28 to TRBJ2-3, with D hard to call. This CDR3 is built from 18 residues. The V end was cut by 2 bases, the J end by 1 base, with 19 bases between. CDR1 is MDHEN and CDR2 is SYDVKM in the germline V gene. This CDR3 is CASSLMPLTTFGTDTQYF. The CDR3 DNA reads TGTGCCAGCAGTTTAATGCCCTTGACCACATTTGGCACAGATACGCAGTATTTT.

The V gene is TRBV10-3, the J gene TRBJ2-5; no definite D call. Germline CDR1 and CDR2: ENHRY and SYGVKD. V was cut by 0 bases and J by 4 bases, with 12 bases left in between. This CDR3 has 15 amino acids. The CDR3 DNA follows: TGTGCCATCAGTGAGTCGATTATGGGTCCAGAGACCCAGTACTTC. It codes for CAISESIMGPETQYF.

V gene TRBV7-9 combines with J gene TRBJ2-7; D may match TRBD1 or TRBD2 (5 bases each). The CDR3 spans 15 residues. Germline V lookup: CDR1 SEHNR, CDR2 FQNEAQ (reference sequence). Trimming removed 5 bases from V and 0 bases from J, with 14 bases in between. The CDR3 DNA sequence: TGTGCCAGCAGCGCCCCCGGGACGCCCTCCTACGAGCAGTACTTC. Encoded protein: CASSAPGTPSYEQYF.

With regard to this clonotype: This may be a read error: a much more frequent sequence differs by one nucleotide. The chain links TRBV4-3 to TRBJ1-5, with D possibly being TRBD1 (5 bases). Germline V CDR1 and CDR2: LGHNA, YSLEER. Trimming pared 1 base from V and 10 bases from J, leaving 17 bases between. The CDR3 is 15 residues long. The DNA of the CDR3 is TGCGCCAGCAGCCAAGCCGCCGGGACCCCGTGCCCCCAGCATTTT. The encoded protein is CASSQAAGTPCPQHF.

This clonotype was found a few times. The chain carries TRBV27 and TRBJ2-7; D assignment may be TRBD1 or TRBD2 (5 bases each). Germline V lookup: CDR1 MNHEY, CDR2 SMNVEV (reference sequence). The CDR3 has 19 amino acids. V lost 5 bases and J lost 4, with 30 bases in between. The CDR3 DNA reads TGTGCCAGCAGTCCCTACCCTTTTGGGGACGATATAGCCTCGTACGAGCAGTACTTC. Encoded protein: CASSPYPFGDDIASYEQYF.

This clonotype was detected only a few times. V and J are TRBV4-2 and TRBJ2-7; D is ambiguous. This CDR3 has 11 amino acids. V was pared by 1 base and J by 5 bases, with 3 bases between. Germline CDR1 is LGHNA and CDR2 is YNFKEQ. CDR3 residues: CASSQADEQYF. The CDR3 DNA is TGTGCCAGCAGCCAAGCAGACGAGCAGTACTTC.

Note on this clonotype: This clone may be a read error of a much larger clone one base away. This chain links TRBV9 with TRBJ2-3; TRBD1 matches at 7 bases. The CDR3 covers 13 residues. V trimming: 3 bases; J trimming: 5 bases; junction bases outside the gene matches: 3. CDR1 is SGDLS, CDR2 YYNGEE, per germline. The DNA for the CDR3 is TGTGCCAGCAGCGCAGGGACAGAAGATACGCAGTATTTT. Translating it yields CASSAGTEDTQYF.

This chain connects TRBV12-3 or TRBV12-4 to TRBJ2-1; the D is unclear. This CDR3 contains 11 residues. The germline V and J ends were trimmed by 5 bases and 12 bases, with 11 bases remaining between them. CDR3 in amino acids: CASSPGIGQFF. The CDR3 DNA is TGTGCCAGCAGTCCAGGAATTGGGCAGTTCTTC.

Worth noting for this clonotype: Germline is not matched at one junction end, which may reflect a read error. V is TRBV7-9 and J is TRBJ2-5, with D perhaps matching TRBD1 (6 bases). CDR3 size: 14 residues. CDR1 and CDR2 (germline): SEHNR, FQNEAQ (reference sequence). Written as DNA, the CDR3 is TGTGCCAGCAACGAAGTGGGGGCAGGGAAGACCCAGCACTTC. Residues: CASNEVGAGKTQHF.

At least ten counts were recorded for this clonotype. V usage is TRBV9 and J usage is TRBJ2-3; D is unclear. The CDR3 extends over 12 amino acids. V lost 2 bases to trimming and J lost 2 bases, with 3 bases between them. Germline CDR1 SGDLS, CDR2 YYNGEE. CDR3 sequence reads: CASSVDTDTQYF. For the CDR3, the DNA is TGTGCCAGCAGCGTGGACACAGATACGCAGTATTTT.

This clonotype appeared many times. The chain employs TRBV7-9 and TRBJ1-1; no definite D call. Germline-derived CDR1 and CDR2 are SEHNR and FQNEAQ (reference sequence). There are 13 residues in the CDR3. V lost 1 base and J lost 5, with 8 bases in between. The CDR3 loop reads CASSLDLWTEAFF. DNA of the CDR3: TGTGCCAGCAGCTTAGACCTGTGGACTGAAGCTTTCTTT.

The chain employs TRBV4-3 and TRBJ2-5; a weak D match, TRBD2 (5 bases). Germline V gene lookup returns CDR1 LGHNA and CDR2 YSLEER. The CDR3 contains 14 residues. V shed 0 bases and J shed 5 bases, with 10 bases lying between them. CDR3 DNA: TGCGCCAGCAGCCAAGAAGGCCCGGGGGAGACCCAGTACTTC. It specifies CASSQEGPGETQYF.

The CDR3 region has the DNA TGTGCCAGCTGCTCGGGCTCTGGAAACACCATATATTTT. The encoded protein is CASCSGSGNTIYF. V gene TRBV9 combines with J gene TRBJ1-3, with unresolved D. The germline V gene encodes CDR1 SGDLS and CDR2 YYNGEE. Between the trimmed V and J ends, which lost 7 bases and 0 bases, there was a span of 8 bases. This CDR3 contains 13 residues.

This clonotype occurred a few times. The V call is TRBV11-2, the J call TRBJ2-3; 10 positions match TRBD2. Germline CDR1 SGHAT, CDR2 FQNNGV. After removal of 3 bases from V and 3 bases from J, the junction contained 3 bases not matched to a gene. The CDR3 loop spans 15 amino acids. As DNA, the CDR3 is TGTGCCAGCAGCTTGGGACTAGCGAGTACAGATACGCAGTATTTT. Its protein product is CASSLGLASTDTQYF.

This clonotype was detected ten times or more. The chain combines TRBV15 with TRBJ2-5; unclear D gene. The CDR3 is 13 amino acids. V was clipped by 5 bases and J by 2 bases, with 9 bases between them. The germline V gene encodes CDR1 LNHNV and CDR2 YYDKDF (reference sequence). The CDR3 reads CATSVSRQETQYF. In DNA, the CDR3 is TGTGCCACCAGCGTCTCAAGACAAGAGACCCAGTACTTC.

To note about this clonotype: Being one base from a much bigger clone, this may be a read error. Without the conserved terminal phenylalanine or tryptophan, this CDR3 likely stems from a read error. This sequence joins TRBV7-9 and TRBJ2-5, with a possible D match to TRBD2 (5 bases). Trimming left V 1 base short and J 1 base short, with 7 bases between. CDR3 length: 14 amino acids. Germline V gives CDR1 SEHNR, CDR2 FQNEAQ (reference sequence). The CDR3 loop reads CASSLGSGQETQYC. CDR3 DNA: TGTGCCAGCAGCTTAGGCAGCGGCCAAGAGACCCAGTACTGC.

This clonotype was seen repeatedly, ten times or more. This chain connects TRBV28 to TRBJ1-2; D unclear. The CDR3 contains 13 residues. Germline V gene sequence: CDR1 MDHEN, CDR2 SYDVKM. Trimming cost V 4 bases and J 3 bases, with 9 bases left between them. The CDR3 region is CASSSPLDYGYTF. CDR3 coding DNA: TGTGCCAGCAGTTCACCATTAGACTATGGCTACACCTTC.